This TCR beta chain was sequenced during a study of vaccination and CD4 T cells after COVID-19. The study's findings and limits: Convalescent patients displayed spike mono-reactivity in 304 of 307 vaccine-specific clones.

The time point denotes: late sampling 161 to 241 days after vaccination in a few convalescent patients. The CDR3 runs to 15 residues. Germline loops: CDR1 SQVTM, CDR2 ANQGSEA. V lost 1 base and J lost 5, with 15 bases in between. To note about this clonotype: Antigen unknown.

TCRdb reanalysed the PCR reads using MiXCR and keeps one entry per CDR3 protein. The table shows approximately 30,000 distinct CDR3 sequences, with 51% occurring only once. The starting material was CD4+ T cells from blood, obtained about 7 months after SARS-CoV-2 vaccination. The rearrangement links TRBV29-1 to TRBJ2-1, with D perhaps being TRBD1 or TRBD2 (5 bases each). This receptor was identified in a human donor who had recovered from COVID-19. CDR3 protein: CSVEAQERDHNEQFF. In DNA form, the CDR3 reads TGCAGCGTTGAAGCCCAGGAGAGGGACCACAATGAGCAGTTCTTC.